The rows below give T cell receptor beta chains drawn from one sample of a study of blood T cell repertoires in COVID-19. Assay used: immunoSEQ multiplex PCR; TCRdb lists only in-frame clones, some missing. The table records more than 120,000 clones, roughly 89% of them present only once. Specimen: peripheral blood. These receptor sequences come from a woman aged 45-60 years with acute or convalescent COVID-19. Each CDR3 is given with its conserved first and last residue. The D gene is left open where the match is weak. Expanded clones are given a class, and other clones once, few, many or no size at all.

12 | TRBJ2-7 | . | TRBV2 | . | TGTGCCAGCAGACCAGGAAATTACGAGCAGTACTTC | CASRPGNYEQYF
13 | TRBJ1-5 | TRBD1 | TRBV29-1 | few | TGCAGCGTTGCGGGACAGGGTGTGGGGCCCCAGCATTTT | CSVAGQGVGPQHF
15 | TRBJ2-5 | TRBD1 | TRBV4-1 | . | TGCGCCAGCAGCCAAGACCCCAGGGGGCTGGAGACCCAGTACTTC | CASSQDPRGLETQYF
17 | TRBJ2-1 | . | TRBV7-9 | . | TGTGCCAGCAGCTTAGCGGTGGGAGGCGATCCCTCCAATGAGCAGTTCTTC | CASSLAVGGDPSNEQFF
14 | TRBJ2-7 | . | TRBV19 | once | TGTGCCAGTACCTTGGGGGCTTCACACTACGAGCAGTACTTC | CASTLGASHYEQYF
16 | TRBJ2-2 | TRBD2 | TRBV10-3 | . | TGTGCCATCACCGGAACTAGCGGGAGTGGATCCGGGGAGCTGTTTTTT | CAITGTSGSGSGELFF
13 | TRBJ2-3 | . | TRBV28 | . | TGTGCCAGCAGTTTCAGCGGATCAGATACGCAGTATTTT | CASSFSGSDTQYF
13 | TRBJ2-1 | . | TRBV7-3 | once | TGTGCCAGCAGCTTAAATTGGGGGGTTGAGCAGTTCTTC | CASSLNWGVEQFF
13 | TRBJ1-1 | . | TRBV7-9 | . | TGTGCCAGCAGCCCTGAGGGAAACACTGAAGCTTTCTTT | CASSPEGNTEAFF
13 | TRBJ2-7 | . | TRBV11-3 | . | TGTGCCAGCTCTGGGAGAACGGCATACGAGCAGTACTTC | CASSGRTAYEQYF
15 | TRBJ1-1 | . | TRBV21-1 | once | TGTGCCAGCAGCAAAAGTAAACAGGTGAACACTGAAGCTTTCTTT | CASSKSKQVNTEAFF
15 | TRBJ1-4 | TRBD1 | TRBV10-3 | . | TGTGCCATCAGTGAGGGCCCCAGGGGGAGTGAAAAACTGTTTTTT | CAISEGPRGSEKLFF